This T cell receptor beta chain was sequenced for a study of T cells after yellow fever vaccination. Overall study context: The SMART-Seq v4 Ultra Low Input method served to prepare the low-cell-number fractions. Study conclusions and caveats: Peaking on day 5 versus 15, the secondary response was faster but weaker. Most primary-vaccination clones recurred post-booster (approximately 96% CD4, over 70% CD8).

V gave up 2 bases and J gave up 0 bases, with 20 bases separating them. The germline gives CDR1 SGHTA, CDR2 FQGNSA. The CDR3 length is 19 residues. This clonotype occurred a few times. Its antigen is not identified. 5'RACE template switching added a universal primer site and UMIs to TCR cDNA. TCRdb reanalysed the 5' RACE reads using MiXCR and keeps one entry per CDR3 protein. The profile shows some 340,000 distinct CDR3 sequences, about 4% of them singletons. The TCR sequence derives from a man in his late teens or twenties who received the YFV17D yellow fever vaccine. The sample consisted of PBMCs, taken 5 days after the yellow fever booster vaccination. The chain couples TRBV7-2 to TRBJ1-3; no definite D call. The CDR3: CASSLKSRPPADSGNTIYF. CDR3 in DNA: TGTGCCAGCAGCTTAAAGAGTCGTCCCCCAGCCGACTCTGGAAACACCATATATTTT.